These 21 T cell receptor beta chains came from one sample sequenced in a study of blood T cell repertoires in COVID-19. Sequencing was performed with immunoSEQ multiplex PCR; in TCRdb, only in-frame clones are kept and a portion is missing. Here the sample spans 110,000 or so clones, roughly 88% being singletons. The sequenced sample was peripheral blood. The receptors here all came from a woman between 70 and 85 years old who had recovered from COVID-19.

The CDR3 DNA reads as TGTGCCAGCAGCTATACAGCAAGCTCCTACAATGAGCAGTTCTTC. This gives the protein CASSYTASSYNEQFF. V usage is TRBV7-3 and J usage is TRBJ2-1; D gene uncertain. Trimming cost V 4 bases and J 0 bases, with 10 bases left between them. CDR1 is SGHTA, CDR2 FQGTGA, per germline. The CDR3 runs 15 residues.

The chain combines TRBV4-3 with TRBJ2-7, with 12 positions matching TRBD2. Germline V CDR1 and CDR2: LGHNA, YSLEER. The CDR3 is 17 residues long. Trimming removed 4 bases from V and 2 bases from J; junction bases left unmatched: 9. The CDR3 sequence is CASSPRLAGGVTYEQYF. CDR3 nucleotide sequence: TGCGCCAGCAGCCCACGTCTAGCGGGGGGGGTCACCTACGAGCAGTACTTC.

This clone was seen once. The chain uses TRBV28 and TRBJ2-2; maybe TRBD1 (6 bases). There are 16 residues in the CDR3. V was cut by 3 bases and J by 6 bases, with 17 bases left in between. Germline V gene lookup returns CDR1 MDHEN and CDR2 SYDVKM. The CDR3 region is CASSFLGQTEPGELFF. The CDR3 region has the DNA TGTGCCAGCAGTTTCCTAGGACAGACAGAGCCCGGGGAGCTGTTTTTT.

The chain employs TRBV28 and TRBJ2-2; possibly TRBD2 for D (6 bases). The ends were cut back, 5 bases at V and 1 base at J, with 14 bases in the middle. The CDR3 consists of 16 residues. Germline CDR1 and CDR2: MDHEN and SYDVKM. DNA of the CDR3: TGTGCCAGCAGTCCCGGGACTCATCAGAACACCGGGGAGCTGTTTTTT. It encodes CASSPGTHQNTGELFF. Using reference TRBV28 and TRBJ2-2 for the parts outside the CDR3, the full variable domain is DVKVTQSSRYLVKRTGEKVFLECVQDMDHENMFWYRQDPGLGLRLIYFSYDVKMKEKGDIPEGYSVSREKKERFSLILESASTNQTSMYLCASSPGTHQNTGELFFGEGSRLTVL.

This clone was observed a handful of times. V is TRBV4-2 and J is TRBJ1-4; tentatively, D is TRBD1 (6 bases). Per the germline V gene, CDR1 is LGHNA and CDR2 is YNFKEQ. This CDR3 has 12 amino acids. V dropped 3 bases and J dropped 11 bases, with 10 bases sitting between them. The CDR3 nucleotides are TGTGCCAGCAGCCATGGGGGCGGGAAACTGTTTTTT. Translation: CASSHGGGKLFF.

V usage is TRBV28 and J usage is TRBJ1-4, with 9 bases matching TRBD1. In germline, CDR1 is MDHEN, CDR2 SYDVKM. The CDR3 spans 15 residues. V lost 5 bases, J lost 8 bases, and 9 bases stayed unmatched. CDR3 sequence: CASSRSRTGEEKLFF. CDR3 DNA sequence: TGTGCCAGCAGTCGATCCCGGACAGGGGAAGAAAAACTGTTTTTT.

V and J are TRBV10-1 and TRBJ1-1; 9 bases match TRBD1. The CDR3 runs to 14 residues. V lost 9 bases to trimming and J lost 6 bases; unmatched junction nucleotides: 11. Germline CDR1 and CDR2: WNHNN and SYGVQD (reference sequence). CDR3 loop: CARRTGARSSEAFF. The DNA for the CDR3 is TGCGCCAGGAGGACAGGGGCCCGATCTTCTGAAGCTTTCTTT.

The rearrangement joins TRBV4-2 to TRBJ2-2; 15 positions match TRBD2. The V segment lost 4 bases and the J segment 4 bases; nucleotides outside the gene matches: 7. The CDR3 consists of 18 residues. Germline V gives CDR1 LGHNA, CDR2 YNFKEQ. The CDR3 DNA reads TGTGCCAGCAGCCTTGGACTAGCGGGAGGGCGGGGCACCGGGGAGCTGTTTTTT. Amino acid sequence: CASSLGLAGGRGTGELFF.

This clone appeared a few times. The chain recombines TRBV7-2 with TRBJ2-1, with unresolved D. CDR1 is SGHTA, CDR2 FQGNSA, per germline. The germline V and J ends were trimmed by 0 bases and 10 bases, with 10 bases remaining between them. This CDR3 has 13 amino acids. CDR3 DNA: TGTGCCAGCAGCTTAGCGCACTCGAGGGAGCAGTTCTTC. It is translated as CASSLAHSREQFF. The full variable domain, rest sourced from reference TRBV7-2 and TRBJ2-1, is GAGVSQSPSNKVTEKGKDVELRCDPISGHTALYWYRQSLGQGLEFLIYFQGNSAPDKSGLPSDRFSAERTGGSVSTLTIQRTQQEDSAVYLCASSLAHSREQFFGPGTRLTVL.

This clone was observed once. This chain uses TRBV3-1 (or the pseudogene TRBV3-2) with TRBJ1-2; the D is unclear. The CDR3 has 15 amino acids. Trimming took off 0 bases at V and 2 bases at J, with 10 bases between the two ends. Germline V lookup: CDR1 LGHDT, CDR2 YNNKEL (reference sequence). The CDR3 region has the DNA TGTGCCAGCAGCCAAGATCCCCCAGTCAACTATGGCTACACCTTC. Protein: CASSQDPPVNYGYTF.

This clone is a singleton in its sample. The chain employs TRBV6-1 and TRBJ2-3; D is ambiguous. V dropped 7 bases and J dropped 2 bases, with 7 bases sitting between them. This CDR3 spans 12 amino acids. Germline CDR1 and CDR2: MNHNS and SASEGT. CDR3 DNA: TGTGCCAGCATGAGATACACAGATACGCAGTATTTT. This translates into CASMRYTDTQYF.

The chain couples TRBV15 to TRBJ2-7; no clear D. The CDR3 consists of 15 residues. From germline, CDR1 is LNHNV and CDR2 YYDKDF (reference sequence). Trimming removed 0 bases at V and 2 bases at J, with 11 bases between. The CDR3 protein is CATSRDTDGAYEQYF. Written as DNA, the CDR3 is TGTGCCACCAGCAGAGATACCGACGGAGCCTACGAGCAGTACTTC.

The CDR3 bases are TGTGCCAGCAGCCCCGGACAGGGGCACACCATATATTTT. Translation gives CASSPGQGHTIYF. This rearrangement joins TRBV28 to TRBJ1-3; the match to TRBD1 covers 9 bases. CDR1 MDHEN and CDR2 SYDVKM come from the germline V gene. The CDR3 loop spans 13 amino acids. With 6 bases clipped from V and 8 bases from J, the junction kept 5 bases outside the gene matches.

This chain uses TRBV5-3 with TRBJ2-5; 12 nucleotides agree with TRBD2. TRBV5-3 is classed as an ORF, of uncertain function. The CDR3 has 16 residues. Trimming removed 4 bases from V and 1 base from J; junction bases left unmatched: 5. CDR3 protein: CARSMTSGSPQETQYF. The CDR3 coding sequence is TGTGCCAGAAGCATGACTAGCGGGAGTCCCCAAGAGACCCAGTACTTC.

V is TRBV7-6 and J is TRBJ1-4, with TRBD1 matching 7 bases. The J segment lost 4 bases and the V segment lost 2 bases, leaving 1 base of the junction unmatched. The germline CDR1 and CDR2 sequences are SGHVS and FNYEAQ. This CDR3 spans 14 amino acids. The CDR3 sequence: CASSLRGHNEKLFF. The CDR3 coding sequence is TGTGCCAGCAGCTTAAGGGGGCATAATGAAAAACTGTTTTTT.

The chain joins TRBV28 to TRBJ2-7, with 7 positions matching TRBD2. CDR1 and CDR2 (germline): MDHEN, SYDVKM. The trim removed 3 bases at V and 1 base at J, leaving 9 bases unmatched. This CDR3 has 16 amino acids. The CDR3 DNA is TGTGCCAGCAGTTTCCATTTAGCGGGTCTATCCTACGAGCAGTACTTC. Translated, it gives CASSFHLAGLSYEQYF.

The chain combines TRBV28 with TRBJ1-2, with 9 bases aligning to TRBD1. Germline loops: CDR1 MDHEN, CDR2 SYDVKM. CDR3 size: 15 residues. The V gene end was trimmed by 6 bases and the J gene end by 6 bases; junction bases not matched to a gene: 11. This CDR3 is CASRASLGTGNGYTF. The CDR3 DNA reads TGTGCCAGCAGGGCTTCGTTAGGGACAGGGAATGGCTACACCTTC.

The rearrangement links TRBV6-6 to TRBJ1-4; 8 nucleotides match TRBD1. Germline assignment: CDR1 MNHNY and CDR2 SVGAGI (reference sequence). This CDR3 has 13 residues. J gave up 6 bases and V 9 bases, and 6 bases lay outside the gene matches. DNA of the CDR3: TGTGCCAGTAGGGGACAGGCCTATGAAAAACTGTTTTTT. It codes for CASRGQAYEKLFF.

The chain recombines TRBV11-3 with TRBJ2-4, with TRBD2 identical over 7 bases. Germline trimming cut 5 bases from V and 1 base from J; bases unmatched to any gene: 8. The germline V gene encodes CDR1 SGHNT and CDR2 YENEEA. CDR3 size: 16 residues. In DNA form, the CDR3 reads TGTGCCAGCAGCCCCGGACTAGATAAGGCCAAAAACATTCAGTACTTC. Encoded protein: CASSPGLDKAKNIQYF.

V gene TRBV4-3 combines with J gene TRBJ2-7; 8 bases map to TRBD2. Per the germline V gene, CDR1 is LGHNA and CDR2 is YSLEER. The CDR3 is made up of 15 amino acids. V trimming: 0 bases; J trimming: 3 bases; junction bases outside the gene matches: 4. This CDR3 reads CASSQDVTSGYEQYF. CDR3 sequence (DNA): TGCGCCAGCAGCCAAGATGTAACTAGCGGCTACGAGCAGTACTTC.

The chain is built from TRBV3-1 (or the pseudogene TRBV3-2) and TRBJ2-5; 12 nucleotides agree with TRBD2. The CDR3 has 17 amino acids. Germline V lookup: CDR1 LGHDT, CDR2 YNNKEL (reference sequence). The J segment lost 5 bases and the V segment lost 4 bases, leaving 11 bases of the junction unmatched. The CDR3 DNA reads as TGTGCCAGCAGCCGCAACCGACTAGCGGGAGTTTTGGAGACCCAGTACTTC. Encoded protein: CASSRNRLAGVLETQYF.